The 16 T cell receptor beta chains below all came from one sample that was sequenced in a study of OX40 agonist ivuxolimab in advanced cancers. Using immunoSEQ multiplex PCR, the repertoire was profiled, and TCRdb retains in-frame clones only, with some absent. The sample shows approximately 39,000 clones, about 87% of them seen only once. This specimen consisted of CD4+ or CD8+ T cells sorted from blood, obtained in a trial of the OX40 agonist ivuxolimab. Every receptor here comes from an adult with an advanced solid tumor such as melanoma, head and neck, liver or kidney cancer.

The chain has TRBV5-1 and TRBJ1-1, with TRBD1 identical over 8 bases. The length of the CDR3 is 14 residues. CDR1 and CDR2 from the germline V gene are SGHRS and YFSETQ. V dropped 6 bases and J dropped 3; count of bases not matched to a gene: 7. CDR3: CASNQGAGDTEAFF. As DNA, the CDR3 is TGCGCCAGCAATCAGGGGGCGGGGGACACTGAAGCTTTCTTT.

V usage is TRBV7-9 and J usage is TRBJ2-2; 9 bases are shared with TRBD2. Germline lookup yields CDR1 SEHNR and CDR2 FQNEAQ (reference sequence). CDR3 length: 17 amino acids. V lost 6 bases to trimming and J lost 3 bases; unmatched junction nucleotides: 11. The CDR3 here is CASRTWLTSGHTGELFF. The CDR3 DNA reads as TGTGCCAGCAGAACGTGGCTGACTAGCGGCCACACCGGGGAGCTGTTTTTT.

Only a few counts were recorded for this clone. The rearrangement links TRBV2 to TRBJ2-7; D call uncertain. CDR3 length: 15 residues. Germline V gene data show CDR1 as SNHLY and CDR2 as FYNNEI. V was clipped by 4 bases and J by 3 bases, with 16 bases between them. CDR3 amino acids: CASSARPGSFYEQYF. The CDR3 DNA follows: TGTGCCAGCAGTGCAAGGCCAGGTAGCTTCTACGAGCAGTACTTC.

The chain carries TRBV19 and TRBJ2-1; 10 bases agree with TRBD2. Germline V gene lookup returns CDR1 LNHDA and CDR2 SQIVND (reference sequence). The CDR3 has 16 residues. V gave up 2 bases and J gave up 4 bases; unmatched junction bases: 5. The CDR3 sequence is CASSIQSGRAYNEQFF. CDR3 coding DNA: TGTGCCAGTAGTATACAGAGCGGGAGGGCGTACAATGAGCAGTTCTTC.

The rearrangement uses TRBV9 and TRBJ2-7; D not resolved. Germline CDR1 SGDLS, CDR2 YYNGEE. This CDR3 has 15 amino acids. Trimming cost V 0 bases and J 3 bases, with 13 bases left between them. The CDR3: CASSVGQTNFYEQYF. DNA of the CDR3: TGTGCCAGCAGCGTAGGCCAGACAAACTTCTACGAGCAGTACTTC.

The rearrangement links TRBV18 to TRBJ1-5, with TRBD1 matching over 11 bases. V was pared by 4 bases and J by 5 bases, with 4 bases of the junction left unmatched. The CDR3 covers 15 residues. Germline CDR1 and CDR2: KGHSH and LQKENI. The CDR3 sequence is CASSQGTGGYQPQHF. CDR3 in DNA: TGTGCCAGCTCACAAGGGACAGGGGGGTATCAGCCCCAGCATTTT.

The chain joins TRBV28 to TRBJ2-7, with 8 positions matching TRBD1. CDR3 length equals 17 residues. Germline V gives CDR1 MDHEN, CDR2 SYDVKM. Unmatched junction bases numbered 16, after V lost 7 bases and J lost 2 bases. The CDR3 sequence: CASTPIPDRVVAYEQYF. The CDR3, as DNA: TGTGCCAGCACCCCAATCCCGGACAGGGTCGTCGCCTACGAGCAGTACTTC.

The V call is TRBV6-6, the J call TRBJ2-7; weak D call: TRBD1 (6 bases). The CDR3 extends over 12 amino acids. The germline CDR1 and CDR2 sequences are MNHNY and SVGAGI (reference sequence). V lost 5 bases and J lost 4, with 9 bases in between. CDR3 sequence (DNA): TGTGCCAGCAGTGGGGACATTTACGAGCAGTACTTC. Protein product: CASSGDIYEQYF.

This chain joins TRBV5-1 and TRBJ2-3; 10 nucleotides align to TRBD2. The V segment lost 0 bases and the J segment 1 base; nucleotides outside the gene matches: 5. The germline CDR1 and CDR2 sequences are SGHRS and YFSETQ. This CDR3 is built from 17 residues. The CDR3 nucleotides read TGCGCCAGCAGCTTGGCTAATGGGACTAGCGGCACAGATACGCAGTATTTT. It specifies CASSLANGTSGTDTQYF. Based on the CDR3 plus reference TRBV5-1 and TRBJ2-3, the full variable domain is KAGVTQTPRYLIKTRGQQVTLSCSPISGHRSVSWYQQTPGQGLQFLFEYFSETQRNKGNFPGRFSGRQFSNSRSEMNVSTLELGDSALYLCASSLANGTSGTDTQYFGPGTRLTVL.

This clone has just one count. The chain employs TRBV19 and TRBJ2-1, with D perhaps TRBD1 (6 bases). The CDR3 has 13 amino acids. Trimming stripped 3 bases from V and 9 bases from J, with 12 bases between. CDR1 is LNHDA and CDR2 is SQIVND in the germline V gene (reference sequence). CDR3 loop: CASSMRDISEQFF. CDR3 in DNA: TGTGCCAGTAGTATGAGGGACATATCTGAGCAGTTCTTC.

This clone was observed a handful of times. The same CDR3 arises from other DNA sequences in this sample as well. The gene calls are TRBV18 and TRBJ2-7; weak D call: TRBD1 (5 bases). There are 12 residues in the CDR3. Germline V gene lookup returns CDR1 KGHSH and CDR2 LQKENI. With 2 bases removed from V and 4 bases from J, the gap between germline ends came to 6 bases. CDR3 sequence (DNA): TGTGCCAGCTCACCAGACAGTTACGAGCAGTACTTC. Protein: CASSPDSYEQYF.

This rearrangement joins TRBV28 to TRBJ2-5; D gene ambiguous. The CDR3 has 11 amino acids. V lost 5 bases, J lost 7 bases, and 8 bases lay in between. Germline CDR1 reads MDHEN; CDR2 reads SYDVKM. DNA for the CDR3: TGTGCCAGCAGTGCCTCGAGGACCCAGTACTTC. Translation gives CASSASRTQYF.

The chain joins TRBV5-1 to TRBJ2-7; possibly TRBD2 for D (5 bases). The V gene's germline CDR1 is SGHRS and CDR2 YFSETQ. The CDR3 runs to 14 residues. Trimming removed 3 bases at V and 1 base at J, with 11 bases between. The CDR3 loop reads CASSSNSESYEQYF. The CDR3 DNA reads TGCGCCAGCAGCTCGAATAGCGAGTCCTACGAGCAGTACTTC.

The chain couples TRBV28 to TRBJ2-3; 7 bases match TRBD2. Germline CDR1 MDHEN, CDR2 SYDVKM. The CDR3 runs to 15 residues. V lost 3 bases and J lost 4; bases outside the gene matches: 7. The CDR3 region has the DNA TGTGCCAGCAGTTTTGGGGGAGGGCGCTCAGATACGCAGTATTTT. The encoded protein is CASSFGGGRSDTQYF.

This clone was picked up a small number of times. This sequence joins TRBV7-8 and TRBJ2-7; possible D gene TRBD1, 5 bases. CDR1 is SGHVS and CDR2 is FQNEAQ in the germline V gene. The germline V and J ends were trimmed by 4 bases and 7 bases, with 8 bases remaining between them. This CDR3 is 11 amino acids long. The CDR3 region is CASSSREEQYF. In DNA form, the CDR3 reads TGTGCCAGCAGCTCCAGGGAAGAGCAGTACTTC.

This chain connects TRBV7-8 to TRBJ1-6, with 8 bases lining up with TRBD1. Germline lookup yields CDR1 SGHVS and CDR2 FQNEAQ. CDR3 size: 15 residues. With 6 bases clipped from V and 8 bases from J, the junction kept 9 bases outside the gene matches. The CDR3 DNA reads as TGTGCCAGCAGTTTCGACAGGGGAGGGTATTCACCCCTCCACTTT. This gives the protein CASSFDRGGYSPLHF.